This passage covers 29 T cell receptor beta chains from one sample sequenced in a study of blood T cell repertoires in COVID-19. TCRdb keeps only in-frame clones here, not all; method: immunoSEQ multiplex PCR. The table has roughly 460,000 clones, 80% to 90% seen once; the top ten hold 0.7% to 1%. Sequencing used peripheral blood. Receptors were obtained from a man aged 18 to 29 with COVID-19, enrolled during active disease.

The gene calls are TRBV2 and TRBJ1-6, with 9 positions matching TRBD1. From germline, CDR1 is SNHLY and CDR2 FYNNEI. The V segment lost 8 bases and the J segment 7 bases; nucleotides outside the gene matches: 3. The CDR3 length is 13 residues. CDR3 nucleotides: TGTGCCAGCGGGACAGGGACAAATTCACCCCTCCACTTT. The encoded protein is CASGTGTNSPLHF.

The chain recombines TRBV7-9 with TRBJ2-5; 7 nucleotides match TRBD2. V lost 0 bases, J lost 5 bases, and 9 bases stayed unmatched. Germline CDR1 SEHNR, CDR2 FQNEAQ (reference sequence). The CDR3 has 16 residues. Written as DNA, the CDR3 is TGTGCCAGCAGCTTAGCCGGTGGACTAGAGAAGGAGACCCAGTACTTC. This translates into CASSLAGGLEKETQYF.

This clone appeared once. V is TRBV11-2 and J is TRBJ2-7, with D possibly being TRBD1 (7 bases). CDR3 length equals 14 residues. V gave up 4 bases and J gave up 4 bases, with 14 bases separating them. Germline CDR1 reads SGHAT; CDR2 reads FQNNGV. The CDR3 DNA sequence: TGTGCCAGCAGCTACATGACAGGGAGGTACGAGCAGTACTTC. Translating gives CASSYMTGRYEQYF. The full variable domain, its missing parts supplied by reference TRBV11-2 and TRBJ2-7, is EAGVAQSPRYKIIEKRQSVAFWCNPISGHATLYWYQQILGQGPKLLIQFQNNGVVDDSQLPKDRFSAERLKGVDSTLKIQPAKLEDSAVYLCASSYMTGRYEQYFGPGTRLTVT.

With respect to this clone: The identical CDR3 is also encoded by other nucleotide sequences in the sample. The chain employs TRBV5-1 and TRBJ1-1, with D possibly being TRBD1 (5 bases). Germline CDR1 SGHRS, CDR2 YFSETQ. Trimming stripped 4 bases from V and 0 bases from J, with 10 bases between. The CDR3 extends over 14 amino acids. CDR3 loop: CASSTGTLNTEAFF. The CDR3 DNA reads as TGCGCCAGCAGCACGGGGACTTTGAACACTGAAGCTTTCTTT. Full variable domain (outside the CDR3, taken from reference TRBV5-1 and TRBJ1-1): KAGVTQTPRYLIKTRGQQVTLSCSPISGHRSVSWYQQTPGQGLQFLFEYFSETQRNKGNFPGRFSGRQFSNSRSEMNVSTLELGDSALYLCASSTGTLNTEAFFGQGTRLTVV.

The rearrangement uses TRBV30 and TRBJ1-5; 8 bases fit TRBD1. V lost 6 bases and J lost 5; bases outside the gene matches: 6. Germline lookup yields CDR1 GTSNPN and CDR2 SVGIG (reference sequence). The CDR3 runs to 13 residues. CDR3 sequence (DNA): TGTGCCTGCCAGACAGGGGTGGATCAGCCCCAGCATTTT. Translation: CACQTGVDQPQHF.

In DNA, the CDR3 is TGTGCCAGCATCCTAGGACAGGGGGCCTACGAGCAGTACTTC. Its translation: CASILGQGAYEQYF. The J gene is TRBJ2-7, the V gene TRBV2; TRBD1 aligns across 10 bases. CDR1 SNHLY and CDR2 FYNNEI come from the germline V gene. CDR3 length: 14 residues. The V and J ends lost 7 bases and 2 bases, in that order; junction bases with no gene match: 5. Full variable domain (remainder filled in from reference TRBV2 and TRBJ2-7): EPEVTQTPSHQVTQMGQEVILRCVPISNHLYFYWYRQILGQKVEFLVSFYNNEISEKSEIFDDQFSVERPDGSNFTLKIRSTKLEDSAMYFCASILGQGAYEQYFGPGTRLTVT.

The chain combines TRBV6-6 with TRBJ1-4; 9 bases line up with TRBD1. J gave up 8 bases and V 6 bases, and 13 bases lay outside the gene matches. Germline loops: CDR1 MNHNY, CDR2 SVGAGI (reference sequence). CDR3 length: 16 residues. As DNA, the CDR3 is TGTGCCAGCAGCTTAACTAACAGGGGGCGAGGGGAAAAACTGTTTTTT. As protein: CASSLTNRGRGEKLFF.

J is TRBJ1-5 and V is TRBV10-3, with D possibly TRBD1 on 5 matching bases. The CDR3 is 13 amino acids. V gave up 2 bases and J gave up 5 bases, with 7 bases separating them. Germline loops: CDR1 ENHRY, CDR2 SYGVKD. The CDR3 DNA reads as TGTGCCATCAGTGAGCCGGGGGATCAGCCCCAGCATTTT. Translation: CAISEPGDQPQHF.

The sample holds one count of this clone. The rearrangement joins TRBV2 to TRBJ2-1, with TRBD2 matching 11 bases. The CDR3 is made up of 15 amino acids. Germline lookup yields CDR1 SNHLY and CDR2 FYNNEI. V lost 6 bases to trimming and J lost 4 bases; unmatched junction nucleotides: 5. CDR3: CASSASGGSYNEQFF. In nucleotides, the CDR3 is TGTGCCAGCAGCGCTAGCGGGGGGTCATACAATGAGCAGTTCTTC.

The chain recombines TRBV2 with TRBJ2-1, with unresolved D. With 6 bases removed from V and 4 bases from J, the gap between germline ends came to 13 bases. The CDR3 is made up of 14 amino acids. CDR1 and CDR2 from the germline V gene are SNHLY and FYNNEI. CDR3 residues: CASRSRGPYNEQFF. CDR3 DNA sequence: TGTGCCAGCAGATCCCGCGGCCCTTACAATGAGCAGTTCTTC.

CDR3 in amino acids: CASSSQGAWGGASGEQFF. The CDR3 DNA is TGTGCCAGCAGCTCACAGGGGGCCTGGGGGGGTGCCTCCGGTGAGCAGTTCTTC. The chain links TRBV11-3 to TRBJ2-1; TRBD1 matches 9 bases. Unmatched junction bases numbered 19, after V lost 4 bases and J lost 9 bases. The V gene's germline CDR1 is SGHNT and CDR2 YENEEA. This CDR3 is 18 amino acids long. The full variable domain, rest sourced from reference TRBV11-3 and TRBJ2-1, is EAGVVQSPRYKIIEKKQPVAFWCNPISGHNTLYWYLQNLGQGPELLIRYENEEAVDDSQLPKDRFSAERLKGVDSTLKIQPAELGDSAVYLCASSSQGAWGGASGEQFFGPGTRLTVL.

The chain employs TRBV5-1 and TRBJ1-3; TRBD1 matches at 7 bases. The CDR3 consists of 14 residues. CDR1 and CDR2 from the germline V gene are SGHRS and YFSETQ. J lost 2 bases, V lost 4 bases, and 3 bases had no gene match. CDR3: CASSPDRAGNTIYF. For the CDR3, the DNA is TGCGCCAGCAGCCCAGACAGGGCTGGAAACACCATATATTTT.

The V gene is TRBV19, the J gene TRBJ1-3; 7 nucleotides line up with TRBD1. Germline V gene data show CDR1 as LNHDA and CDR2 as SQIVND (reference sequence). This CDR3 has 17 amino acids. The V gene end was trimmed by 5 bases and the J gene end by 4 bases; junction bases not matched to a gene: 14. DNA of the CDR3: TGTGCCAGTAGTCCAATTCGGCGAGGGGGCAGCGGAAACACCATATATTTT. This translates into CASSPIRRGGSGNTIYF.

The chain carries TRBV19 and TRBJ1-2; D is unclear. Trimming removed 5 bases at V and 4 bases at J, with 14 bases between. Germline-derived CDR1 and CDR2 are LNHDA and SQIVND (reference sequence). The CDR3 runs 14 residues. The CDR3 loop reads CASSALVASYGYTF. CDR3 DNA: TGTGCCAGTAGTGCCCTGGTGGCCTCCTATGGCTACACCTTC.

This clone was observed a handful of times. The chain couples TRBV7-9 to TRBJ2-7; 7 bases line up with TRBD2. Germline loops: CDR1 SEHNR, CDR2 FQNEAQ (reference sequence). V lost 1 base, J lost 3 bases, and 3 bases stayed unmatched. The CDR3 has 14 amino acids. CDR3 protein: CASSLGLAGYEQYF. CDR3 nucleotide sequence: TGTGCCAGCAGCTTAGGATTAGCGGGCTACGAGCAGTACTTC.

CDR3 sequence: CSVEGAGSSYNEQFF. CDR3 in DNA: TGCAGCGTTGAAGGGGCGGGCAGCTCCTACAATGAGCAGTTCTTC. V and J are TRBV29-1 and TRBJ2-1, with a weak D call TRBD2 (5 bases). Germline CDR1 is SQVTM and CDR2 is ANQGSEA. The CDR3 spans 15 residues. The V end lost 1 base, the J end lost 0 bases, and 10 bases lay between the germline ends.

The V and J genes are TRBV6-5 and TRBJ2-1, with 7 bases matching TRBD2. Germline V CDR1 and CDR2: MNHEY, SVGAGI. Trimming took 5 bases from V and 6 from J; bases not matched to a gene: 10. This CDR3 has 15 residues. The CDR3 spells CASSPLLTSFNEQFF. The CDR3 DNA reads TGTGCCAGCAGTCCCCTTCTGACTAGCTTCAATGAGCAGTTCTTC.

The CDR3 bases are TGCGCAACCCTACTAGCGGGGGCCCCAGATACGCAGTATTTT. It translates to CATLLAGAPDTQYF. The chain uses TRBV10-2 and TRBJ2-3; 11 nucleotides align to TRBD2. Germline values: CDR1 WSHSY, CDR2 SAAADI. CDR3 length: 14 amino acids.

The gene calls are TRBV6-6 and TRBJ2-1; D perhaps matches TRBD1 (6 bases). CDR1 and CDR2 (germline): MNHNY, SVGAGI (reference sequence). This CDR3 comprises 15 residues. With 6 bases removed from V and 4 bases from J, the gap between germline ends came to 16 bases. The CDR3 DNA reads as TGTGCCAGCAGCGTAACCCGGGGACAATACAATGAGCAGTTCTTC. Translation: CASSVTRGQYNEQFF.

The chain uses TRBV25-1 and TRBJ2-6, with D perhaps TRBD2 (6 bases). CDR1 and CDR2 from the germline V gene are MGHDK and SYGVNS. Between the trimmed V and J ends, which lost 4 bases and 3 bases, there was a span of 13 bases. The CDR3 has 16 amino acids. CDR3 sequence: CASSAQEGFGANVLTF. CDR3 coding DNA: TGTGCCAGCAGTGCGCAGGAGGGATTTGGGGCCAACGTCCTGACTTTC. Full variable domain (missing parts from reference TRBV25-1 and TRBJ2-6): EADIYQTPRYLVIGTGKKITLECSQTMGHDKMYWYQQDPGMELHLIHYSYGVNSTEKGDLSSESTVSRIRTEHFPLTLESARPSHTSQYLCASSAQEGFGANVLTFGAGSRLTVL.

The rearrangement uses TRBV7-9 and TRBJ1-1; perhaps TRBD1 as D (5 bases). CDR1 and CDR2 (germline): SEHNR, FQNEAQ (reference sequence). Deletions cut 1 base from V and 1 base from J, with 13 bases between. The CDR3 contains 16 residues. This CDR3 reads CASSLVSGVRNTEAFF. Here the CDR3 DNA reads TGTGCCAGCAGCTTAGTCTCGGGGGTCAGGAACACTGAAGCTTTCTTT.

This chain links TRBV13 with TRBJ1-2; TRBD1 might be the D (5 bases). This CDR3 is built from 15 residues. V dropped 5 bases and J dropped 0 bases, with 13 bases sitting between them. The germline V gene encodes CDR1 PRHDT and CDR2 FYEKMQ (reference sequence). CDR3 DNA sequence: TGTGCCAGCAGCCAGAGACAGCTCCCTAACTATGGCTACACCTTC. Protein product: CASSQRQLPNYGYTF. Full variable domain (outside the CDR3, taken from reference TRBV13 and TRBJ1-2): AAGVIQSPRHLIKEKRETATLKCYPIPRHDTVYWYQQGPGQDPQFLISFYEKMQSDKGSIPDRFSAQQFSDYHSELNMSSLELGDSALYFCASSQRQLPNYGYTFGSGTRLTVV.

The chain carries TRBV18 and TRBJ1-1; possibly TRBD1 for D (5 bases). Trimming removed 0 bases at V and 7 bases at J, with 12 bases between. Germline V CDR1 and CDR2: KGHSH, LQKENI. The CDR3 spans 14 residues. CDR3 coding DNA: TGTGCCAGCTCACCACCCCCCGGGGGGGATGAAGCTTTCTTT. Protein product: CASSPPPGGDEAFF.

As concerns this clone: The germline gene is not matched at one end of the junction; a read error may be the cause. V gene TRBV5-1 combines with J gene TRBJ2-1, with 10 bases aligning to TRBD1. Germline V gene lookup returns CDR1 SGHRS and CDR2 YFSETQ. This CDR3 has 16 residues. Here the CDR3 reads CASCLWGGTGDGEQFF. CDR3 bases: TGCGCCAGCTGCTTGTGGGGCGGGACAGGGGATGGGGAGCAGTTCTTC.

Points on this clone: Other nucleotide sequences in the sample specify the same CDR3. V is TRBV6-4 and J is TRBJ2-2; D unclear. This CDR3 has 13 amino acids. Trimming cost V 4 bases and J 2 bases, with 5 bases left between them. The germline V gene encodes CDR1 MRHNA and CDR2 SNTAGT. The CDR3 is CASSASNTGELFF. The CDR3 nucleotides read TGTGCCAGCAGTGCGTCCAACACCGGGGAGCTGTTTTTT.

The CDR3 loop is CASSSKTSGSSYEQYF. DNA for the CDR3: TGTGCCAGCAGCTCCAAGACTAGCGGGAGCTCCTACGAGCAGTACTTC. The chain links TRBV7-9 to TRBJ2-7; the match to TRBD2 covers 12 bases. V shed 4 bases, J shed 0 bases, and the junction held 4 bases outside the gene matches. Germline V lookup: CDR1 SEHNR, CDR2 FQNEAQ (reference sequence). This CDR3 is built from 16 residues. The whole variable domain, filled in from reference TRBV7-9 and TRBJ2-7, reads DTGVSQNPRHKITKRGQNVTFRCDPISEHNRLYWYRQTLGQGPEFLTYFQNEAQLEKSRLLSDRFSAERPKGSFSTLEIQRTEQGDSAMYLCASSSKTSGSSYEQYFGPGTRLTVT.

The V call is TRBV27, the J call TRBJ2-1; D might be TRBD1 (6 bases). CDR1 and CDR2 (germline): MNHEY, SMNVEV (reference sequence). V was trimmed by 3 bases and J by 6 bases, leaving 9 bases between them. The CDR3 covers 13 residues. Here the CDR3 DNA reads TGTGCCAGCAGTTTCGGACAGTCCAATGAGCAGTTCTTC. Translation gives CASSFGQSNEQFF.

The genes are TRBV5-6 and TRBJ2-4; 9 nucleotides line up with TRBD2. The CDR3 has 16 residues. Germline CDR1 and CDR2: SGHDT and YYEEEE. V was pared by 1 base and J by 4 bases, with 6 bases of the junction left unmatched. The CDR3 bases are TGTGCCAGCAGCTTGTTGGGACTAGCAGCAAAAAACATTCAGTACTTC. Its translation is CASSLLGLAAKNIQYF.

The chain employs TRBV19 and TRBJ1-5; TRBD1 is a possible D gene (5 bases). V was cut by 5 bases and J by 2 bases, with 13 bases left in between. Germline V gene data show CDR1 as LNHDA and CDR2 as SQIVND (reference sequence). The CDR3 runs 15 residues. This chain's CDR3 is CASSPGQGRNQPQHF. CDR3 DNA: TGTGCCAGTAGTCCAGGGCAGGGTCGCAATCAGCCCCAGCATTTT.